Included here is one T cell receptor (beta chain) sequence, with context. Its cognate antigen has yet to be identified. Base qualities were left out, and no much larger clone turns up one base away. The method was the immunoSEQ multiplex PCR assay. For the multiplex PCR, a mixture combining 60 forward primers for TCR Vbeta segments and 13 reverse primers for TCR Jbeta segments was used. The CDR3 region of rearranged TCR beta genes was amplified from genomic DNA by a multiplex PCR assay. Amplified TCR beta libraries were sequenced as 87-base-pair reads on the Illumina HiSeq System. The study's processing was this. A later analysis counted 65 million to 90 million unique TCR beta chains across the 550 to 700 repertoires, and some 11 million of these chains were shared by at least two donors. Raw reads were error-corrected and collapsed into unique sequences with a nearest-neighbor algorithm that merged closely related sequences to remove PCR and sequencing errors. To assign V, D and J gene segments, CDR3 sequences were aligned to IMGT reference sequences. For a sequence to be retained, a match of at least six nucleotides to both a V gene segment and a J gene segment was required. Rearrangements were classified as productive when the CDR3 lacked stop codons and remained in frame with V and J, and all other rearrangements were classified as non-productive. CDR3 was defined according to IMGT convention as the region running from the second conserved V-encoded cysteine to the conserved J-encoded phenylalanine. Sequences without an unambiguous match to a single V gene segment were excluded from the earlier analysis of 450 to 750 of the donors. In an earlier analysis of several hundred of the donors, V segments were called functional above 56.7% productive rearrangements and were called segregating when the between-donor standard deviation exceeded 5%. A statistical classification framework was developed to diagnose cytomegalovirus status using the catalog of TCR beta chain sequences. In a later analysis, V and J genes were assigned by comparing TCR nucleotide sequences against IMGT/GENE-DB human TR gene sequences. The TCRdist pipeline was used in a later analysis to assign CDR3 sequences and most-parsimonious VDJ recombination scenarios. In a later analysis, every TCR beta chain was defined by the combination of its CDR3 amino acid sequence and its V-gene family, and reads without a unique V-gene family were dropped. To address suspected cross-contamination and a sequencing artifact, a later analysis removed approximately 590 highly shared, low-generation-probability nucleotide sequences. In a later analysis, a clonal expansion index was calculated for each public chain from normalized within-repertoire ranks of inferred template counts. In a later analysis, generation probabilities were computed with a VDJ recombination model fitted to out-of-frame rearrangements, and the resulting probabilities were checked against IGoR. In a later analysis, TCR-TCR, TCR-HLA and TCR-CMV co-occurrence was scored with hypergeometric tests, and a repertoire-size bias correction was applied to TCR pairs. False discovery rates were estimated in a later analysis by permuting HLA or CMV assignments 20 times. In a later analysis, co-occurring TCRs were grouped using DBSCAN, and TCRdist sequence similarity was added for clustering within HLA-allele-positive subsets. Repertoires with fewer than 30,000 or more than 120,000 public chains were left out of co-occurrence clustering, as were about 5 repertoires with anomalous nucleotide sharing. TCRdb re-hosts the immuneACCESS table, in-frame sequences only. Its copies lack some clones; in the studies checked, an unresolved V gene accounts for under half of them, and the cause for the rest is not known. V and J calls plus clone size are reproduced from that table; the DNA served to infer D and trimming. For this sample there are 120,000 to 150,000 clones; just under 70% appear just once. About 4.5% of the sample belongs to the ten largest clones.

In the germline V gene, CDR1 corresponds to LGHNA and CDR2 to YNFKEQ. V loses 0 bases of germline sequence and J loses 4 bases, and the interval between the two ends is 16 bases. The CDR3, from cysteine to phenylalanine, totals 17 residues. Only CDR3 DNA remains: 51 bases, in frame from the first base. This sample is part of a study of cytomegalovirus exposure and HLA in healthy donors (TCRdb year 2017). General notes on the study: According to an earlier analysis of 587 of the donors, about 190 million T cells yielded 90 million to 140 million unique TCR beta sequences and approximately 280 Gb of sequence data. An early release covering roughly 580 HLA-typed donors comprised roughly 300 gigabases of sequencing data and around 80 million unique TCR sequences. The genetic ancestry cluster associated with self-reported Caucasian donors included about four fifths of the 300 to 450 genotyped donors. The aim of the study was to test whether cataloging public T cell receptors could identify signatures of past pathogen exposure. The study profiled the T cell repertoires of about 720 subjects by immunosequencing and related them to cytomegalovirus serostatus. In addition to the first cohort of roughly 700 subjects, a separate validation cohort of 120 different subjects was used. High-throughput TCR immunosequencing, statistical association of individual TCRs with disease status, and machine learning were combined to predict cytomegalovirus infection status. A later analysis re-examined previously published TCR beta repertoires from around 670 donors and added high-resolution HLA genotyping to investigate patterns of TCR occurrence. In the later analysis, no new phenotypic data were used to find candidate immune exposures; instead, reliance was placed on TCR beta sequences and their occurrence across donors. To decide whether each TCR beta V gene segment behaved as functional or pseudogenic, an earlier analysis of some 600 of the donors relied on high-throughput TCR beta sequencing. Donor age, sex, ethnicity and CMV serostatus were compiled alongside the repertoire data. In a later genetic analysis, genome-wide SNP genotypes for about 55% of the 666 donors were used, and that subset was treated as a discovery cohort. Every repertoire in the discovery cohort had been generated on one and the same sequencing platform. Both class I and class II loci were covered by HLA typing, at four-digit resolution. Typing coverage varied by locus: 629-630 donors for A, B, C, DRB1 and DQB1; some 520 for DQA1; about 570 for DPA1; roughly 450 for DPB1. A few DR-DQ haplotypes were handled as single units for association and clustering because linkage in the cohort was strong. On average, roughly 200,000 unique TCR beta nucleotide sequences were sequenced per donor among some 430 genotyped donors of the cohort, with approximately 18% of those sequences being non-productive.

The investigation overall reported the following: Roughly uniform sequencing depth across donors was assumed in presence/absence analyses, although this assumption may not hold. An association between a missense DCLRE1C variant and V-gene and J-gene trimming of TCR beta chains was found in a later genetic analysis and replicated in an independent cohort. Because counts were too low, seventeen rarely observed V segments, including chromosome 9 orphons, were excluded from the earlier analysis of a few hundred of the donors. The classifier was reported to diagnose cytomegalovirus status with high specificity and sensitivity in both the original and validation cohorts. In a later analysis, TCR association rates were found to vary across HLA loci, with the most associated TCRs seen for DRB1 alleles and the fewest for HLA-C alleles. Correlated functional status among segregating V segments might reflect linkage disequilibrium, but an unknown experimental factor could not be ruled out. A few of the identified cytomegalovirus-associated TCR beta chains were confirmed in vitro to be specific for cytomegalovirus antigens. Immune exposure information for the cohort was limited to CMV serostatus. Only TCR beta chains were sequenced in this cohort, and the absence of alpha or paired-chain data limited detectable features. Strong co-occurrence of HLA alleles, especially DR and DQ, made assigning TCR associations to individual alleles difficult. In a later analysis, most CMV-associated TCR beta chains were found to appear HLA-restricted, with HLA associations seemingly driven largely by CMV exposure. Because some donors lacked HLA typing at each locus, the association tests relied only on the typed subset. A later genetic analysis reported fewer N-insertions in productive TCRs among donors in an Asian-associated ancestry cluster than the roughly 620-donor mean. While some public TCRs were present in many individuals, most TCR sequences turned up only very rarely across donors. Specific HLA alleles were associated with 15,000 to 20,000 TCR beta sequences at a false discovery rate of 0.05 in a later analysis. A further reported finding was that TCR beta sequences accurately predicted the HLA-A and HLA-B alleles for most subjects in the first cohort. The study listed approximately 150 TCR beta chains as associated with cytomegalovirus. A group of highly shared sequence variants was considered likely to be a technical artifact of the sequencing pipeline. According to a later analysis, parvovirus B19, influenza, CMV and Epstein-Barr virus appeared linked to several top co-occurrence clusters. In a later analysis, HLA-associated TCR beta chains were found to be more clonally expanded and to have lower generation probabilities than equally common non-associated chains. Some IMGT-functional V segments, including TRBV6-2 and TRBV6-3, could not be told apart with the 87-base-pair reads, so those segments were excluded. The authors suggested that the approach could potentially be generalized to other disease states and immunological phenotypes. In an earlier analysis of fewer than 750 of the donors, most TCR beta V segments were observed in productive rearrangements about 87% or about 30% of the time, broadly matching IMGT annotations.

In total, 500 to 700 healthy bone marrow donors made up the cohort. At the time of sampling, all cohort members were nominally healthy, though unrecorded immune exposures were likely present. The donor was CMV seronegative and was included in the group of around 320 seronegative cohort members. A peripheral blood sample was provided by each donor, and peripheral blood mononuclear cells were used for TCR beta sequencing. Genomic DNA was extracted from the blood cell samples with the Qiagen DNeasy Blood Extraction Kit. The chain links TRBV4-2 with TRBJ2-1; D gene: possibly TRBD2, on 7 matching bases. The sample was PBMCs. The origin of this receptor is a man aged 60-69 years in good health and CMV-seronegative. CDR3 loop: CASSQDGGGAGYNEQFF. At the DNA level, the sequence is TGTGCCAGCAGCCAAGATGGGGGGGGCGCGGGTTACAATGAGCAGTTCTTC.